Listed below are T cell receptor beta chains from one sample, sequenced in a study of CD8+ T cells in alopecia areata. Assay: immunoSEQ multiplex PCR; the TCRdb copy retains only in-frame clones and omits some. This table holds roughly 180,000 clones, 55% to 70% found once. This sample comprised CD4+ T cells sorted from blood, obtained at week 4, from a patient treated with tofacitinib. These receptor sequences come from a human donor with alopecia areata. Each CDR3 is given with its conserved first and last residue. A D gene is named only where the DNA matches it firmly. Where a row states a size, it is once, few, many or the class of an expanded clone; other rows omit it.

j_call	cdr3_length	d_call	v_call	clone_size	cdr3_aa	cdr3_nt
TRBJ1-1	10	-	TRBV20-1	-	CSARREEAFF	TGCAGTGCTCGGAGAGAGGAAGCTTTCTTT
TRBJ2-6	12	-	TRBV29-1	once	CSVDVGANVLTF	TGCAGCGTTGATGTTGGGGCCAACGTCCTGACTTTC
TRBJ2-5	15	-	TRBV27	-	CASSPLINMEETQYF	TGTGCCAGCAGTCCCCTAATAAATATGGAGGAGACCCAGTACTTC
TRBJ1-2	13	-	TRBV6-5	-	CASARANNYGYTF	TGTGCCAGCGCGAGGGCGAATAACTATGGCTACACCTTC
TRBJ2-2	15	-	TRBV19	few	CASSYERQPTGELFF	TGTGCCAGTAGTTACGAGCGACAGCCCACCGGGGAGCTGTTTTTT
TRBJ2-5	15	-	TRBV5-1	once	CASSRQPGAQETQYF	TGCGCCAGCAGCAGACAACCTGGGGCCCAAGAGACCCAGTACTTC
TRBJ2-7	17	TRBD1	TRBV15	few	CATSHREGTGVRYEQYF	TGTGCCACCAGCCACAGAGAGGGAACAGGGGTCCGGTACGAGCAGTACTTC
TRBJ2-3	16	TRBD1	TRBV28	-	CASSTPGTGSTDTQYF	TGTGCCAGCAGTACTCCCGGGACAGGGTCTACAGATACGCAGTATTTT
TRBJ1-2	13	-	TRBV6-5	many	CASRGDSPYGYTF	TGTGCCAGCAGGGGAGACTCCCCCTATGGCTACACCTTC
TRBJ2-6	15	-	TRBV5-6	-	CASSGGISGANVLTF	TGTGCCAGCAGCGGAGGAATCTCTGGGGCCAACGTCCTGACTTTC
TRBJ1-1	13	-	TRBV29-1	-	CSVVWGGVAEAFF	TGCAGCGTTGTGTGGGGTGGGGTAGCTGAAGCTTTCTTT
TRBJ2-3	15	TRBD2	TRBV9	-	CASSTSSGDTDTQYF	TGTGCCAGCAGCACCTCTAGCGGGGACACAGATACGCAGTATTTT
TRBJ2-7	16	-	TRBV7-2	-	CASLPLTGRSSYEQYF	TGTGCCAGCTTACCCTTGACAGGGAGGAGCTCCTACGAGCAGTACTTC
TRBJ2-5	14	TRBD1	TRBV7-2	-	CASSLAQGKETQYF	TGTGCCAGCAGCTTAGCACAGGGGAAAGAGACCCAGTACTTC
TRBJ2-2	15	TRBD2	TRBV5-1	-	CASSSLAANTGELFF	TGCGCCAGCAGCAGCCTAGCGGCGAACACCGGGGAGCTGTTTTTT
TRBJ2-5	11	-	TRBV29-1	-	CSAQPGETQYF	TGCAGCGCACAACCGGGAGAGACCCAGTACTTC
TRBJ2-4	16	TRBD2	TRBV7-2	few	CASSLVGLAGGGVQYF	TGTGCCAGCAGCTTGGTGGGACTAGCGGGGGGTGGCGTTCAGTACTTC
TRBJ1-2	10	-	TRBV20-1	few	CSAYYYGYTF	TGCAGTGCTTATTACTATGGCTACACCTTC
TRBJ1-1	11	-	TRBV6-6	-	CASSYSTEAFF	TGTGCCAGCAGTTACTCCACTGAAGCTTTCTTT
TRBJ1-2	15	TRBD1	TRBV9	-	CASSVDPRTGDGYTF	TGTGCCAGCAGCGTAGACCCTCGGACAGGGGATGGCTACACCTTC
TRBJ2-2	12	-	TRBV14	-	CASSQGFGELFF	TGTGCCAGCAGCCAAGGTTTCGGGGAGCTGTTTTTT
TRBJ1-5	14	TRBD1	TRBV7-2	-	CASSKDREGQPQHF	TGTGCCAGCAGCAAGGACAGGGAGGGTCAGCCCCAGCATTTT
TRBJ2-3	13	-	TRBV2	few	CASSDGGEDTQYF	TGTGCCAGCAGTGACGGTGGCGAAGATACGCAGTATTTT
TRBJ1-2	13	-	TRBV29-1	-	CSVLKPSDYGYTF	TGCAGCGTCCTTAAACCATCAGACTATGGCTACACCTTC
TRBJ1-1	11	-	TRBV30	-	CAWMRSAEAFF	TGTGCCTGGATGCGAAGCGCCGAAGCTTTCTTT
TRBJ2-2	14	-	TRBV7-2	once	CASSLDGGHGELFF	TGTGCCAGCAGCTTAGATGGGGGGCACGGGGAGCTGTTTTTT
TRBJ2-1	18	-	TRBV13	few	CASIDPQGGLGLGNEQFF	TGTGCCAGCATCGACCCACAGGGCGGGCTCGGCTTGGGGAATGAGCAGTTCTTC
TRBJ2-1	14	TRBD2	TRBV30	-	CAWSFGLAGNEQFF	TGTGCCTGGAGCTTTGGGCTAGCGGGGAATGAGCAGTTCTTC
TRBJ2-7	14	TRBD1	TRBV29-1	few	CSVEATGAIGEQYF	TGCAGCGTTGAAGCGACAGGGGCTATCGGCGAGCAGTACTTC
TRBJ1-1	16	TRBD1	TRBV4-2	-	CASSQEDRGVGAEAFF	TGTGCCAGCAGCCAAGAGGACAGGGGTGTAGGGGCTGAAGCTTTCTTT
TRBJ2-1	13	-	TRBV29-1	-	CSVQGANYNEQFF	TGCAGCGTACAGGGAGCGAATTACAATGAGCAGTTCTTC
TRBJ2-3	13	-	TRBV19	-	CATTWGATDTQYF	TGTGCCACCACGTGGGGGGCCACAGATACGCAGTATTTT
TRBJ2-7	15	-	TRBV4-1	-	CASSHLVRPPYEQYF	TGCGCCAGCAGCCACTTGGTCCGACCTCCCTACGAGCAGTACTTC
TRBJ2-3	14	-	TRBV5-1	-	CASRGLPSTDTQYF	TGCGCCAGCAGGGGACTTCCTAGCACAGATACGCAGTATTTT
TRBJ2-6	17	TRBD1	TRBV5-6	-	CASSFGQGVTGANVLTF	TGTGCCAGCAGCTTTGGACAGGGCGTCACTGGGGCCAACGTCCTGACTTTC
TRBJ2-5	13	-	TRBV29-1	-	CSVAGTGQETQYF	TGCAGCGTTGCTGGGACTGGCCAAGAGACCCAGTACTTC
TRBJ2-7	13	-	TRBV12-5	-	CASGPGTLYEQYF	TGTGCTAGTGGCCCAGGGACTCTCTACGAGCAGTACTTC
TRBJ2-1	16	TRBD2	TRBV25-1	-	CASSVVSGGAYNEQFF	TGTGCCAGCAGTGTTGTTAGCGGGGGGGCCTACAATGAGCAGTTCTTC
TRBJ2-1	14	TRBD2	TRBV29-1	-	CSTRAGLDHDEQFF	TGCAGCACGCGAGCGGGACTAGATCATGATGAGCAGTTCTTC
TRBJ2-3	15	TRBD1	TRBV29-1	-	CSVSHWTGSTDTQYF	TGCAGCGTTTCCCACTGGACAGGGAGCACAGATACGCAGTATTTT
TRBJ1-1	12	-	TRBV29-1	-	CSGGQMNTEAFF	TGCAGCGGAGGACAGATGAACACTGAAGCTTTCTTT
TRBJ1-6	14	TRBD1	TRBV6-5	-	CASRRGQLNSPLHF	TGTGCCAGCAGACGGGGACAGCTTAATTCACCCCTCCACTTT
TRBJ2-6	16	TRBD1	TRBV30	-	CARDRDPTSGANVLTF	TGTGCCCGGGACAGGGATCCTACTTCTGGGGCCAACGTCCTGACTTTC
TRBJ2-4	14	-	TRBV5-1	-	CASSLDIPGYIQYF	TGCGCCAGCAGCTTGGACATCCCAGGGTACATTCAGTACTTC